The TCR beta chain described here comes from a study of spatial heterogeneity in lung cancer (dated by TCRdb to 2018 to 2020). Regarding the study in general: Donors were about 70 patients with early-stage, untreated non-small cell lung cancer from the lung TRACERx cohort. Follow-up PBMC samples were sequenced whenever the samples were available, and the median time to follow-up was around 2 years after resection. Beta-chain transcripts were consistently detected in greater numbers than alpha-chain transcripts, which likely reflected higher beta-chain transcript abundance. In the raw uncorrected reads, each unique combination of TCR and UMI appeared on average more than ten times. TCR alpha and beta repertoires were quantitatively compared across multiple tumor regions, matched nontumor lung and blood in non-small cell lung cancer. TCR repertoire features were related to nonsynonymous mutation counts determined by whole-exome sequencing of tumor tissue. At surgery, some 200 tumor regions, approximately 64 matched nontumor lung samples and more than 50 PBMC samples were TCR-sequenced for both alpha and beta chains. The study at large found these results: Ubiquitous expanded tumor TCRs showed up in blood more often at tumor resection than at routine follow-up. Only 14 patients were included in comparisons of baseline and follow-up blood repertoires. Additional single-cell paired TCR alpha and beta sequencing was considered necessary to confirm, at a functional level, the hypothesis that regional TCRs recognize regional mutations.

The CDR3 starts with the cysteine, ends with the phenylalanine, and has 16 residues. Of the read, only the CDR3 DNA is kept; its 48 bases are in frame from base 1. The germline V gene (reference sequence) supplies CDR1 LNHDA and CDR2 SQIVND. The junction carries 15 bases between V and J, which are trimmed by 3 bases and 3 bases respectively. The sample's time point label, in plain terms: blood at routine non-recurrence follow-up after resection. Whole RNA extracted from tumor and nontumor lung tissue, or from cryopreserved PBMC samples, was used for TCR sequencing without cell sorting. Only patients with enough RNA available from two or more tumor regions were chosen for TCR sequencing. This clonotype showed up many times. Its binding antigen is unknown. Base qualities were left out, and no much larger clone turns up one base away. Libraries were prepared through 5' RACE. TCRdb shows the sequencer as NextSeq 500. The TCR library protocol attached a unique molecular identifier to each TCR cDNA molecule to allow correction of PCR and sequencing errors. In the authors' own workflow: TCR identification, UMI-based error correction and CDR3 extraction were performed with Decombinator tools. Expanded TCRs were defined as those above a frequency of 2 per 1,000, corresponding to the top 1% of the tumor frequency distribution. Each repertoire was subsampled 100 times to 5,000 TCRs, after which Renyi diversity was computed with the R vegan package. To build CDR3 similarity networks, amino acid triplet string-kernel similarity was used, and CDR3s were connected when their pairwise similarity was above 0.82. In TCRdb, the public reads were trimmed at Q25 with fastp and aligned with MiXCR, with productive beta chains retained. Each entry is one CDR3 protein sequence, shown with its most common DNA and genes. The V and J calls follow TCRdb's processing rather than the paper's. Counted in this sample were around 25,000 distinct CDR3 sequences; roughly 5.4% of them appeared once. Of the sample, 20% to 25% is held by the ten largest clones.

The rearrangement joined TRBV19 to TRBJ2-1; the D gene is unclear. This TCR derives from a female donor with early-stage non-small cell lung cancer. The input for sequencing was PBMCs, taken at follow-up. The CDR3 reads as follows: CASSISQAAFYNEQFF. The sequenced DNA: TGTGCCAGTAGTATTAGTCAGGCCGCGTTCTACAATGAGCAGTTCTTC.